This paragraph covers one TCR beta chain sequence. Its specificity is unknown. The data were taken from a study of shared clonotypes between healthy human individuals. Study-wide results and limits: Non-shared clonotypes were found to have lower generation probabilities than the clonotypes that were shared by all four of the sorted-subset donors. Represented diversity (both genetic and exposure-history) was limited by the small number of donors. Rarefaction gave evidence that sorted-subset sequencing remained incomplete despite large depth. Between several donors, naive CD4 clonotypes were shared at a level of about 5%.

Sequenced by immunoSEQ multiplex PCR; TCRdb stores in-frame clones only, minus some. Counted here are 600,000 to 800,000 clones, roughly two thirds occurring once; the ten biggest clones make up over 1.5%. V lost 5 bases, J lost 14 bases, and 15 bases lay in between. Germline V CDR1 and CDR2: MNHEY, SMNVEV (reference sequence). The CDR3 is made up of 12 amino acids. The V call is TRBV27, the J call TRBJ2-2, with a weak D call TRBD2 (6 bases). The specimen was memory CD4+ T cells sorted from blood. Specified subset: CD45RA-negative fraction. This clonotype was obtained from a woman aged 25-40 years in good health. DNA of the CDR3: TGTGCCAGCAGTCCAGTCTCCGGGACTCTGTTTTTT. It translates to CASSPVSGTLFF.